This T cell receptor beta chain was documented in a study of long-term antiretroviral therapy in people with HIV. Study-wide points: Controls showed broader CDR3 length ranges than did the HIV repertoires.

Version v3.0 of the immunoSEQ assay was performed at survey level. Generated by immunoSEQ multiplex PCR, the TCRdb table keeps only in-frame clones and is missing some. The data show tens of thousands of clones, roughly 76% seen once. Germline CDR1 and CDR2: KGHSH and LQKENI. The CDR3 extends over 15 amino acids. Trimming took 3 bases from V and 2 from J; bases not matched to a gene: 6. Worth noting for this clone: What it binds is not known.

This chain connects TRBV18 to TRBJ1-1; TRBD1 matches 7 bases. The sequence was obtained from a woman aged 35 to 49 with HIV. The sample was unsorted PBMCs, taken 1.1 years before starting antiretroviral therapy. The CDR3 bases are TGTGCCAGCTCACCCGACAGGGCCCTAAACACTGAAGCTTTCTTT. This sequence encodes CASSPDRALNTEAFF.